This passage covers 27 T cell receptor beta chains from one sample sequenced in a study of T cells in Graves' hyperthyroidism and ophthalmopathy. RNA transcripts gave rise to amplified TCR beta CDR3 regions. TCR CDR3 regions were first amplified by RT-PCR with HTBI primers. In TCRdb, the multiplex PCR reads were re-called with MiXCR into one record per CDR3 protein. This sample has approximately 510,000 distinct CDR3 sequences, with around 20% found just once. Sequencing used blood. The receptor source for this set is a man between 18 and 35 years old with Graves' hyperthyroidism.

The CDR3: CASSLFHRGTEAFF. The CDR3 DNA is TGCGCCAGCAGCTTGTTCCATAGGGGGACTGAAGCTTTCTTT. This chain links TRBV5-1 with TRBJ1-1; perhaps TRBD1 as D (6 bases). V gave up 1 base and J gave up 5 bases, with 12 bases separating them. CDR3 length equals 14 residues. Germline CDR1 reads SGHRS; CDR2 reads YFSETQ.

This clonotype was seen at least ten times. One end of the junction fails to match germline, which may point to a read error. The chain combines TRBV2 with TRBJ2-5; maybe TRBD2 (5 bases). There are 13 residues in the CDR3. The germline V gene has CDR1 SNHLY and CDR2 FYNNEI. The DNA for the CDR3 is TGTGCCAGCAGCGAAGGAGGCAGAGAGACCCAGTACTTC. Translation: CASSEGGRETQYF.

This clonotype was counted at least ten times. The chain joins TRBV20-1 to TRBJ2-5, with 8 bases that match TRBD1. The CDR3 sequence is 15 residues long. CDR1 is DFQATT and CDR2 is SNEGSKA in the germline V gene (reference sequence). V gave up 6 bases and J gave up 4 bases; unmatched junction bases: 13. The CDR3 DNA follows: TGCAGTGCCAGGACACAAAGACAGGGGTTAGAGACCCAGTACTTC. Translating gives CSARTQRQGLETQYF.

This clonotype was seen repeatedly, ten times or more. V usage is TRBV20-1 and J usage is TRBJ1-1, with D uncertain. Between the trimmed V and J ends, which lost 0 bases and 6 bases, there was a span of 8 bases. CDR3 length equals 12 residues. From germline, CDR1 is DFQATT and CDR2 SNEGSKA (reference sequence). The CDR3 nucleotides are TGCAGTGCTAGAGAGGGAGGCCCTGAAGCTTTCTTT. It encodes CSAREGGPEAFF.

Remarks on this clonotype: A much larger clone differs from this one at a single base, so this may be a read error. The J gene is TRBJ1-5, the V gene TRBV7-8; 8 bases align to TRBD1. CDR1 and CDR2 from the germline V gene are SGHVS and FQNEAQ. This CDR3 has 15 residues. The CDR3 DNA reads TGTGCCAGCAGTAGTACAGGGGGTTGGAATCAGCCCAAGCATTTT. Translated, it gives CASSSTGGWNQPKHF.

J is TRBJ1-1 and V is TRBV6-1; a possible D gene is TRBD1 (6 bases). The CDR3 totals 16 residues. Germline CDR1 reads MNHNS; CDR2 reads SASEGT. Trimming shortened V by 2 bases and J by 0 bases, and 13 bases separated the two germline ends. For the CDR3, the DNA is TGTGCCAGCAGTGAATATTGGGGGCCGTTGAACACTGAAGCTTTCTTT. It yields the protein CASSEYWGPLNTEAFF.

The chain employs TRBV20-1 and TRBJ2-7; the match to TRBD2 covers 8 bases. CDR3 size: 14 residues. Trimming removed 1 base from V and 7 bases from J; junction bases left unmatched: 9. The germline CDR1 and CDR2 sequences are DFQATT and SNEGSKA (reference sequence). The CDR3 here is CSARGREGYVEQYF. CDR3 bases: TGCAGTGCTAGAGGTCGGGAGGGGTACGTGGAGCAGTACTTC.

This clonotype was seen at least ten times. The chain combines TRBV5-1 with TRBJ1-1; TRBD1 matches at 10 bases. CDR1 and CDR2 from the germline V gene are SGHRS and YFSETQ. This CDR3 region has 15 residues. V was clipped by 2 bases and J by 5 bases; unmatched bases: 6. CDR3: CASSFEGQGRTEAFF. CDR3 nucleotide sequence: TGCGCCAGCAGCTTCGAGGGACAGGGGAGGACTGAAGCTTTCTTT.

As to this clonotype: This could be a read error, since a much larger clone is one nucleotide away. The chain combines TRBV9 with TRBJ2-7; D assignment may be TRBD1 or TRBD2 (5 bases each). The germline V and J ends were trimmed by 2 bases and 0 bases, with 12 bases remaining between them. Germline loops: CDR1 SGDLS, CDR2 YYNGEE. The CDR3 sequence is 15 residues long. The CDR3 region is CASSVGDRHSYEQYV. The CDR3 coding sequence is TGTGCCAGCAGCGTCGGGGACCGGCACTCCTACGAGCAGTACGTC.

This clonotype was observed many times. As DNA, the CDR3 is TGTGCCAGCAGCTTCGAGGTGAGGGGGGAAGCTTTCTTT. Its protein is CASSFEVRGEAFF. The chain recombines TRBV5-5 with TRBJ1-1; perhaps TRBD1 as D (6 bases). CDR3 length: 13 amino acids. V gave up 2 bases and J gave up 8 bases, with 13 bases separating them. CDR1 and CDR2 (germline): SGHKS, YYEKEE (reference sequence). The full variable domain, completed using reference TRBV5-5 and TRBJ1-1, is DAGVTQSPTHLIKTRGQQVTLRCSPISGHKSVSWYQQVLGQGPQFIFQYYEKEERGRGNFPDRFSARQFPNYSSELNVNALLLGDSALYLCASSFEVRGEAFFGQGTRLTVV.

This clonotype was counted at least ten times. The chain is built from TRBV6-1 and TRBJ1-2, with D tentatively TRBD1 (5 bases). The CDR3 length is 15 residues. V shed 5 bases and J shed 0 bases, with 13 bases lying between them. Looked up from germline, CDR1 is MNHNS and CDR2 is SASEGT. The CDR3 loop is CASSPGGGTNYGYTF. CDR3 DNA: TGTGCCAGCAGTCCCGGGGGAGGGACTAACTATGGCTACACCTTC.

With respect to this clonotype: A read error may be the cause here, since a much bigger clone is one base away. V and J are TRBV2 and TRBJ2-2; 7 nucleotides match TRBD1. The V gene end was trimmed by 2 bases and the J gene end by 6 bases; junction bases not matched to a gene: 0. The CDR3 runs 13 residues. Germline-derived CDR1 and CDR2 are SNHLY and FYNNEI. The DNA of the CDR3 is TGTGCCAGCAGTGAACAGGGGGCCGGGGAGCTGTTTTTT. This gives the protein CASSEQGAGELFF.

This chain connects TRBV5-1 to TRBJ1-3; 9 bases line up with TRBD1. Germline V gives CDR1 SGHRS, CDR2 YFSETQ. Losses at the gene ends were 0 bases for V and 0 bases for J; bases not matched to a gene: 4. This CDR3 spans 17 amino acids. This chain's CDR3 is CASSLDGQGPSGNTIYF. Written as DNA, the CDR3 is TGCGCCAGCAGCTTGGACGGACAGGGGCCCTCTGGAAACACCATATATTTT.

This clonotype was found many times. The chain combines TRBV13 with TRBJ1-2, with D perhaps matching TRBD1 (5 bases). The germline gives CDR1 PRHDT, CDR2 FYEKMQ (reference sequence). The V end was cut by 5 bases, the J end by 5 bases, with 15 bases between. The length of the CDR3 is 14 residues. CDR3 amino acids: CASSTDRLRYGYTF. The CDR3 DNA is TGTGCCAGCAGCACCGACAGACTCCGGTATGGCTACACCTTC.

In its sample, this clonotype was seen a few times. The chain is built from TRBV6-1 and TRBJ2-5, with D maybe TRBD2 (7 bases). CDR1 is MNHNS and CDR2 is SASEGT in the germline V gene. CDR3 length: 15 amino acids. Trimming removed 7 bases from V and 5 bases from J, with 20 bases in between. CDR3 sequence (DNA): TGTGCCAGCAAAAGATCGGGGGGCTCCAGGGAGACCCAGTACTTC. It specifies CASKRSGGSRETQYF.

This clonotype was counted between two and nine times. The rearrangement links TRBV5-1 to TRBJ2-4, with 13 bases lining up with TRBD2. J gave up 0 bases and V 4 bases, and 7 bases lay outside the gene matches. CDR1 is SGHRS and CDR2 is YFSETQ in the germline V gene. The CDR3 is 18 residues long. The CDR3 sequence: CASSAGLAGVLAKNIQYF. DNA of the CDR3: TGCGCCAGCAGCGCCGGACTAGCGGGGGTACTAGCCAAAAACATTCAGTACTTC.

The genes are TRBV6-2 or TRBV6-3 and TRBJ2-7, with 9 bases aligning to TRBD2. This CDR3 region has 14 residues. After removal of 7 bases from V and 1 base from J, the junction contained 5 bases not matched to a gene. Looked up from germline, CDR1 is MNHEY and CDR2 is SVGEGT. DNA of the CDR3: TGTGCCAGCAAACTAGCGGGCCTGTCCTACGAGCAGTACTTC. Its translation is CASKLAGLSYEQYF.

The table lists this clonotype with many counts. The chain recombines TRBV11-3 with TRBJ1-3; 7 bases fit TRBD1. The germline V gene encodes CDR1 SGHNT and CDR2 YENEEA. V lost 4 bases and J lost 0; bases outside the gene matches: 3. The CDR3 covers 15 residues. The CDR3 loop reads CASSSTGLSGNTIYF. The CDR3 nucleotides read TGTGCCAGCAGCTCGACAGGGCTCTCTGGAAACACCATATATTTT.

This clonotype appeared a few times. Sequence at one end of the junction differs from germline and may be a read error. J is TRBJ2-7 and V is TRBV5-6; possibly TRBD1 for D (5 bases). Germline assignment: CDR1 SGHDT and CDR2 YYEEEE. The CDR3 is made up of 15 amino acids. The CDR3 DNA reads as TGTGCCAGCATCTTGGAGCCAGGGAACTCCTACGAGCAGTACTTC. Translation: CASILEPGNSYEQYF.

On this clonotype itself: A much larger clone differs from this one at a single base, so this may be a read error. V and J are TRBV9 and TRBJ2-5; 9 bases match TRBD1. The CDR3 runs 15 residues. Germline V lookup: CDR1 SGDLS, CDR2 YYNGEE. With 0 bases clipped from V and 5 bases from J, the junction kept 5 bases outside the gene matches. This CDR3 reads CASSVGDRALETQYF. DNA of the CDR3: TGTGCCAGCAGCGTAGGGGACAGGGCACTTGAGACCCAGTACTTC.

At least ten counts were recorded for this clonotype. This chain links TRBV10-3 with TRBJ1-1; the match to TRBD1 covers 9 bases. After removal of 6 bases from V and 1 base from J, the junction contained 3 bases not matched to a gene. This CDR3 has 14 residues. Germline CDR1 reads ENHRY; CDR2 reads SYGVKD. The CDR3, as DNA: TGTGCCATCAGCTTGGACAGGGGGAACACTGAAGCTTTCTTT. As protein: CAISLDRGNTEAFF.

With regard to this clonotype: Germline and junction disagree at one end, which may indicate a read error. The J gene is TRBJ1-5, the V gene TRBV12-3 or TRBV12-4; D not certain. This CDR3 is 15 amino acids long. CDR3 sequence (DNA): TGTGCCAGCAGCAAAGACAACCCGAGCAATCAGCCTCAGCATTTT. Protein product: CASSKDNPSNQPQHF.

The chain links TRBV7-9 to TRBJ1-1; TRBD1 matches 8 bases. This CDR3 contains 14 residues. V was clipped by 3 bases and J by 5 bases; unmatched bases: 5. The germline V gene has CDR1 SEHNR and CDR2 FQNEAQ (reference sequence). The CDR3 spells CASSFYRGTTEAFF. The CDR3 DNA follows: TGTGCCAGCAGCTTTTACAGGGGGACAACTGAAGCTTTCTTT.

This clonotype was picked up many times. The chain combines TRBV19 with TRBJ2-2; D is uncertain. The CDR3 has 13 amino acids. The germline V gene has CDR1 LNHDA and CDR2 SQIVND (reference sequence). Between the trimmed V and J ends, which lost 2 bases and 5 bases, there was a span of 6 bases. The CDR3: CASSILGTGELFF. Written as DNA, the CDR3 is TGTGCCAGTAGTATACTGGGTACCGGGGAGCTGTTTTTT.

This sequence joins TRBV30 and TRBJ2-5; D call uncertain. The germline V and J ends were trimmed by 0 bases and 3 bases, with 5 bases remaining between them. Germline V gene lookup returns CDR1 GTSNPN and CDR2 SVGIG (reference sequence). The CDR3 totals 12 residues. CDR3 sequence (DNA): TGTGCCTGGAGTGTGAGAAAAGAGACCCAGTACTTC. It codes for CAWSVRKETQYF.

On this clonotype: Lacking the conserved final phenylalanine or tryptophan, this CDR3 likely reflects a read error. The J gene is TRBJ1-1, the V gene TRBV7-9; D is uncertain. The CDR3 is 11 residues long. Trimming cost V 6 bases and J 2 bases, with 4 bases left between them. Germline values: CDR1 SEHNR, CDR2 FQNEAQ (reference sequence). This CDR3 reads CASRQNTEAFY. CDR3 coding DNA: TGTGCCAGCAGACAAAACACTGAAGCTTTCTAT.

Notes on this clonotype: A much larger clone lies a single base off, so this may be a read error. The rearrangement links TRBV28 to TRBJ1-6, with 7 bases lining up with TRBD1. J lost 9 bases, V lost 7 bases, and 15 bases had no gene match. CDR3 length: 16 amino acids. From germline, CDR1 is MDHEN and CDR2 SYDVKM. The CDR3 here is CASISPGTEVGSPLHF. CDR3 DNA: TGTGCCAGCATTTCACCCGGGACAGAAGTCGGTTCACCCCTCCACTTT.